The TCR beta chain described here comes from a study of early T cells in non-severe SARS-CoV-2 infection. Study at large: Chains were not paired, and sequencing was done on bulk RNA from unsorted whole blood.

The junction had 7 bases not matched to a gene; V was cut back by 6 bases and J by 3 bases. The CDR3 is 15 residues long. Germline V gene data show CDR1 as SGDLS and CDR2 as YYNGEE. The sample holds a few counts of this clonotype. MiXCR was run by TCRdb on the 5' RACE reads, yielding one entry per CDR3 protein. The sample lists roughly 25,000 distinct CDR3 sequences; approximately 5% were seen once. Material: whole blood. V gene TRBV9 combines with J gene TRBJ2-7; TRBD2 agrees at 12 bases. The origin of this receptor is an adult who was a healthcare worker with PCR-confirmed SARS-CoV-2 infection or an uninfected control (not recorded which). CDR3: CASIEGLAGDYEQYF. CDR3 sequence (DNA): TGTGCCAGCATCGAGGGACTAGCGGGTGACTACGAGCAGTACTTC.